A selection of T cell receptor beta chains follows, all from one sample in a study of beta chain features in type 1 diabetes. Generated by immunoSEQ multiplex PCR, the TCRdb table keeps only in-frame clones and is missing some. The sample consists of 680,000 or so clones, roughly an eighth of them appearing once. The sample comprised naive CD4+ T cells from blood. These receptors all stem from a man between 18 and 29 years old with type 1 diabetes. CDR3s include the opening cysteine and the closing phenylalanine or tryptophan.

V gene	CDR3 protein
TRBV27	CASSSGTGRPPQHF
TRBV20-1	CSAHQGTAQHF
TRBV2	CASSEQYNEQFF
TRBV6-6	CASSPQGSGTEAFF
TRBV5-5	CASSQGQDQPQHF
TRBV4-1	CASSQDLRFNEKLFF
TRBV2	CASSGGQGGSPLHF
TRBV19	CASSIDDSRRRRNSPLHF
TRBV13	CASSLNSHTEAFF
TRBV9	CASSGAESLGIYGYTF
TRBV15	CATSGGQARFGYTF
TRBV6-5	CASTRGARETQYF
TRBV6-5	CASSYRGRTYEQYF
TRBV10-3	CAISVAGTGNSPLHF
TRBV29-1	CSVGGPSYGYTF
TRBV30	CAWSVRGGEVNIQYF
TRBV7-9	CASSLGQAMGEKLFF
TRBV6-4	CASSDGPTGILTGELFF
TRBV10-3	CAISESILARAGALSTYEQYF
TRBV2	CASSDGQPQHF
TRBV4-1	CASSPHFRAEGTDTQYF
TRBV10-3	CAISGDRNNSPLHF
TRBV4-1	CASSQAAVRQGNTEAFF
TRBV25-1	CASSEQGAQGYTF
TRBV6-1	CASTGSLDQPQHF
TRBV9	CASSVQSGGVNNEQFF
TRBV6-5	CASSYLAARDIQYF
TRBV7-2	CASSFSGGRGADTQYF
TRBV4-1	CASSQEMARGQETQYF
TRBV5-4	CASSLVGSSDTQYF
TRBV21-1	CASSKGAAGNEQFF
TRBV10-3	CAISDLPGSDSPLHF
TRBV10-3	CAISESAGNYEQYF
TRBV6-4	CASSDSGGANVLTF
TRBV4-1	CASSQVRDSLTYEQYF
TRBV6-1	CASSSGQGYNEQFF
TRBV27	CASRHGQGSLQETQYF
TRBV30	CAWSSYRGTQYF
TRBV10-3	CAISESGQPQHF
TRBV18	CASSSGTGPYEQYF
TRBV29-1	CSVKIGTSGYTDTQYF
TRBV30	CAWAPWAGELFF
TRBV15	CATSRAVLAGAEQYF